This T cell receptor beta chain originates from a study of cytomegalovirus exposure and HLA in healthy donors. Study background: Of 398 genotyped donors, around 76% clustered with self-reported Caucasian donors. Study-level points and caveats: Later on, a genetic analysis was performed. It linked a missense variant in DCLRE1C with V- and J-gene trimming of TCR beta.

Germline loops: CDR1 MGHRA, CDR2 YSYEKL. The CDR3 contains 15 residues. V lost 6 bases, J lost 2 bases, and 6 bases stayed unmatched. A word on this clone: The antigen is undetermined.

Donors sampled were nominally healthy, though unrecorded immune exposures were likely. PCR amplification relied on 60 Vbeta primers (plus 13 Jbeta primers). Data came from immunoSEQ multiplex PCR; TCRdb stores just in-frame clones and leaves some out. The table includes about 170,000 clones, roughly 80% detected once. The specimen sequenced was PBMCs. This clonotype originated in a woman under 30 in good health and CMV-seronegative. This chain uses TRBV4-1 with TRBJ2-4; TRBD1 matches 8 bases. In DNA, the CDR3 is TGCGCCAGCAGTCCGGACAGGGATTCCAAAAACATTCAGTACTTC. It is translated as CASSPDRDSKNIQYF.